This T cell receptor (beta chain) was sequenced during a study of T cell responses to AZD1222 COVID-19 vaccine. Second-dose schedules of about 4 or about 12 weeks were combined. This CDR3 comprises 15 residues. Trimming removed 3 bases from V and 1 base from J; junction bases left unmatched: 6. Germline V lookup: CDR1 DFQATT, CDR2 SNEGSKA (reference sequence). Assay: immunoSEQ multiplex PCR; the TCRdb copy retains only in-frame clones and omits some. The table has roughly 150,000 clones, 70% to 90% seen once. This chain connects TRBV20-1 to TRBJ2-3; 8 nucleotides line up with TRBD2. The sequence derives from an adult who received the AZD1222 COVID-19 vaccine. The material was peripheral blood, obtained 28 days after the second AZD1222 dose. This chain's CDR3 is CSASGREGGTDTQYF. CDR3 DNA sequence: TGCAGTGCTAGTGGTCGGGAGGGGGGCACAGATACGCAGTATTTT.